The 14 T cell receptor beta chains below were found in one sample sequenced in a study of brain T cells in children with intractable seizures. Indicated time point: blood from clinic visit 5 months post-surgery; TSC patient then seizure free. Profiled with immunoSEQ multiplex PCR; TCRdb holds only in-frame clones, not every one. This table holds about 320,000 clones, approximately 93% found once. This specimen consisted of peripheral blood, obtained roughly 5 months after surgery. These receptor sequences come from a boy under two years old with tuberous sclerosis and intractable seizures.

The V gene is TRBV13, the J gene TRBJ2-3, with 11 bases identical to TRBD2. CDR1 is PRHDT and CDR2 is FYEKMQ in the germline V gene (reference sequence). The CDR3 has 17 residues. J was trimmed by 6 bases and V by 3 bases; bases with no gene match: 11. CDR3 region: CASSLDYSGRATDTQYF. CDR3 bases: TGTGCCAGCAGCTTGGATTATAGCGGGAGGGCGACGGATACGCAGTATTTT.

V usage is TRBV29-1 and J usage is TRBJ2-4; D is ambiguous. There are 12 residues in the CDR3. Germline-derived CDR1 and CDR2 are SQVTM and ANQGSEA. Trimming shortened V by 6 bases and J by 9 bases, and 15 bases separated the two germline ends. In nucleotides, the CDR3 is TGCAGCGTGATGGCCAACACTCCCATTCAGTACTTC. The encoded protein is CSVMANTPIQYF.

The CDR3 nucleotides are TGTGCCAGCAGTGAAGCGCTGGACAGGGATTACGAGCAGTACTTC. Amino acid sequence: CASSEALDRDYEQYF. This rearrangement joins TRBV2 to TRBJ2-7; 8 bases fit TRBD1. The CDR3 consists of 15 residues. CDR1 and CDR2 (germline): SNHLY, FYNNEI. Germline trimming cut 0 bases from V and 4 bases from J; bases unmatched to any gene: 5.

The chain recombines TRBV19 with TRBJ2-7; D tentatively reads TRBD1 or TRBD2 (5 bases each). CDR1 and CDR2 (germline): LNHDA, SQIVND (reference sequence). CDR3 length equals 15 residues. Trimming removed 6 bases from V and 3 bases from J, with 18 bases in between. The DNA for the CDR3 is TGTGCCAGTAGGGCCAGCGAGGGGCGAGTCTACGAGCAGTACTTC. As protein: CASRASEGRVYEQYF.

This rearrangement joins TRBV27 to TRBJ2-3; 9 bases are a match to TRBD2. After removal of 0 bases from V and 0 bases from J, the junction contained 16 bases not matched to a gene. The germline V gene encodes CDR1 MNHEY and CDR2 SMNVEV (reference sequence). The CDR3 extends over 21 amino acids. The CDR3 sequence: CASSLSRRYLAGDSSTDTQYF. In nucleotides, the CDR3 is TGTGCCAGCAGTTTATCACGAAGATACTTAGCGGGGGATTCTAGCACAGATACGCAGTATTTT.

The chain is built from TRBV5-5 and TRBJ2-1, with a possible D match to TRBD1 (6 bases). Germline-derived CDR1 and CDR2 are SGHKS and YYEKEE (reference sequence). V was clipped by 1 base and J by 0 bases, with 8 bases between them. The CDR3 loop spans 15 amino acids. This CDR3 reads CASSLQGSSYNEQFF. In DNA form, the CDR3 reads TGTGCCAGCAGCTTGCAGGGGAGCTCCTACAATGAGCAGTTCTTC.

V is TRBV7-9 and J is TRBJ1-6; 8 bases map to TRBD1. This CDR3 comprises 14 residues. CDR1 and CDR2 (germline): SEHNR, FQNEAQ (reference sequence). The V and J ends lost 5 bases and 9 bases, in that order; junction bases with no gene match: 6. The CDR3 protein is CASSLGQGPSPLHF. CDR3 DNA sequence: TGTGCCAGCAGCCTCGGACAGGGTCCTTCACCCCTCCACTTT.

The CDR3 DNA reads as TGTGCCACCAGTGATTTGATGGGGGGGGCATCCTACAATGAGCAGTTCTTC. This translates into CATSDLMGGASYNEQFF. The chain employs TRBV24-1 and TRBJ2-1; tentative D call: TRBD2 (7 bases). The CDR3 loop spans 17 amino acids. Between the trimmed V and J ends, which lost 0 bases and 1 base, there was a span of 12 bases. Germline-derived CDR1 and CDR2 are KGHDR and SFDVKD.

The rearrangement uses TRBV5-1 and TRBJ1-2; D possibly corresponds to TRBD1 (6 bases). Trimming stripped 4 bases from V and 0 bases from J, with 13 bases between. The germline CDR1 and CDR2 sequences are SGHRS and YFSETQ. The CDR3 spans 15 residues. In DNA form, the CDR3 reads TGCGCCAGCAGCCCATTGGACAGACCTAACTATGGCTACACCTTC. As protein: CASSPLDRPNYGYTF.

V gene TRBV13 combines with J gene TRBJ2-5; TRBD1 matches at 8 bases. The V segment lost 5 bases and the J segment 5 bases; nucleotides outside the gene matches: 7. The CDR3 runs 14 residues. CDR1 is PRHDT, CDR2 FYEKMQ, per germline (reference sequence). This CDR3 is CASSPQGELETQYF. CDR3 coding DNA: TGTGCCAGCAGCCCACAGGGGGAACTTGAGACCCAGTACTTC.

CDR3 residues: CASSLRQGQGDGGELFF. CDR3 bases: TGTGCCAGCAGCTTACGGCAGGGGCAAGGAGATGGCGGGGAGCTGTTTTTT. The chain joins TRBV7-9 to TRBJ2-2; a possible D gene is TRBD1 (6 bases). The CDR3 runs 17 residues. Deletions cut 2 bases from V and 7 bases from J, with 20 bases between. The germline gives CDR1 SEHNR, CDR2 FQNEAQ (reference sequence).

CDR3 DNA: TGTGCCAGCAGTTCCAGGGATGGAGCCAAAAACATTCAGTACTTC. Translating gives CASSSRDGAKNIQYF. This rearrangement joins TRBV28 to TRBJ2-4; tentative D call: TRBD1 (5 bases). Germline-derived CDR1 and CDR2 are MDHEN and SYDVKM. CDR3 length equals 15 residues. Deletions cut 4 bases from V and 0 bases from J, with 10 bases between.

This clone was observed a single time. The chain is built from TRBV28 and TRBJ2-7; D possibly uses TRBD1 or TRBD2 (5 bases each). The CDR3 runs to 12 residues. The germline V and J ends were trimmed by 5 bases and 6 bases, with 11 bases remaining between them. In germline, CDR1 is MDHEN, CDR2 SYDVKM. CDR3 residues: CASSNQGAEQYF. As DNA, the CDR3 is TGTGCCAGCAGTAATCAGGGAGCCGAGCAGTACTTC.

This clone was counted a single time. The chain has TRBV4-1 and TRBJ1-1; the D is unclear. This CDR3 region has 15 residues. V gave up 1 base and J gave up 1 base, with 10 bases separating them. Germline-derived CDR1 and CDR2 are MGHRA and YSYEKL. The CDR3 protein is CASSQGRRSNTEAFF. The CDR3 region has the DNA TGCGCCAGCAGCCAAGGAAGACGGTCGAACACTGAAGCTTTCTTT.